The next 20 T cell receptor beta chains were all read from a single sample in a study of OX40 agonist ivuxolimab in advanced cancers. Here immunoSEQ multiplex PCR was the method, and the copy in TCRdb shows in-frame clones only, minus some. Among 58,000 or so clones listed, about four fifths were seen once. Specimen: CD4+ or CD8+ T cells sorted from blood, collected in a trial of the OX40 agonist ivuxolimab. The receptors shown here come from an adult with an advanced solid tumor such as melanoma, head and neck, liver or kidney cancer.

The J gene is TRBJ2-2, the V gene TRBV18; no clear D. The CDR3 spans 15 residues. Trimming removed 1 base from V and 3 bases from J, with 9 bases in between. CDR1 KGHSH and CDR2 LQKENI come from the germline V gene. Written as DNA, the CDR3 is TGTGCCAGCTCACCACTGGGCAGCCACACCGGGGAGCTGTTTTTT. Protein: CASSPLGSHTGELFF.

A single count supports this clone. This sequence joins TRBV10-1 and TRBJ2-2; D is perhaps TRBD2 (6 bases). Germline-derived CDR1 and CDR2 are WNHNN and SYGVQD (reference sequence). This CDR3 contains 15 residues. Trimming removed 6 bases from V and 6 bases from J, with 17 bases in between. The CDR3 loop reads CASSASGGSSGELFF. CDR3 coding DNA: TGCGCCAGCAGCGCTTCCGGGGGTTCGTCCGGGGAGCTGTTTTTT.

V usage is TRBV6-1 and J usage is TRBJ2-7; tentatively, D is TRBD1 (5 bases). Germline values: CDR1 MNHNS, CDR2 SASEGT. Trimming stripped 2 bases from V and 4 bases from J, with 24 bases between. This CDR3 is built from 18 residues. The CDR3 DNA reads as TGTGCCAGCAGTGAATTTCTAGGGGTCCCAAATCTCATATACGAGCAGTACTTC. This encodes CASSEFLGVPNLIYEQYF.

The V and J genes are TRBV7-9 and TRBJ1-1; unclear D gene. Deletions cut 5 bases from V and 2 bases from J, with 12 bases between. This CDR3 region has 14 residues. Germline CDR1 SEHNR, CDR2 FQNEAQ (reference sequence). This CDR3 reads CASSHRWENTEAFF. For the CDR3, the DNA is TGTGCCAGCAGCCATAGATGGGAAAACACTGAAGCTTTCTTT.

The chain carries TRBV19 and TRBJ2-2; unclear D gene. Germline CDR1 LNHDA, CDR2 SQIVND (reference sequence). V was trimmed by 4 bases and J by 3 bases, leaving 9 bases between them. The length of the CDR3 is 14 residues. CDR3 DNA: TGTGCCAGTAGTAGACGTCGGGACACCGGGGAGCTGTTTTTT. This sequence encodes CASSRRRDTGELFF.

The V and J genes are TRBV11-3 and TRBJ2-3; TRBD2 agrees at 11 bases. Trimming cost V 5 bases and J 0 bases; bases outside gene matches: 4. Germline assignment: CDR1 SGHNT and CDR2 YENEEA. The CDR3 is 16 residues long. The CDR3, as DNA: TGTGCCAGCAGCATGGGACTAGCGGCTAGCACAGATACGCAGTATTTT. This codes for CASSMGLAASTDTQYF.

The genes are TRBV7-2 and TRBJ2-6; maybe TRBD1 (5 bases). The germline V gene has CDR1 SGHTA and CDR2 FQGNSA. This CDR3 contains 14 residues. Trimming removed 1 base at V and 4 bases at J, with 5 bases between. The CDR3 DNA sequence: TGTGCCAGCAGCTTAGGGACAGGGGCCAACGTCCTGACTTTC. Its protein is CASSLGTGANVLTF.

The rearrangement joins TRBV18 to TRBJ2-2; D perhaps matches TRBD2 (5 bases). The CDR3 spans 16 residues. Germline assignment: CDR1 KGHSH and CDR2 LQKENI. V lost 2 bases, J lost 1 base, and 11 bases lay in between. The CDR3 protein is CASSPTAGLNTGELFF. The CDR3 bases are TGTGCCAGCTCACCAACTGCGGGCCTGAACACCGGGGAGCTGTTTTTT.

The chain uses TRBV4-2 and TRBJ2-1; unclear D gene. This CDR3 comprises 14 residues. Germline V lookup: CDR1 LGHNA, CDR2 YNFKEQ. With 8 bases removed from V and 9 bases from J, the gap between germline ends came to 20 bases. The CDR3 is CASSELTAFAEQFF. The CDR3 DNA is TGTGCCAGCTCGGAGCTTACCGCGTTCGCTGAGCAGTTCTTC.

CDR3 amino acids: CASSLIRGTGELFF. Written as DNA, the CDR3 is TGTGCCAGCAGTTTGATCAGGGGCACCGGGGAGCTGTTTTTT. The chain couples TRBV27 to TRBJ2-2; D perhaps matches TRBD1 (6 bases). The CDR3 extends over 14 amino acids. V was shortened by 3 bases and J by 4 bases, with 9 bases between the two germline ends. The germline gives CDR1 MNHEY, CDR2 SMNVEV (reference sequence).

V gene TRBV19 combines with J gene TRBJ1-1; D uncertain. CDR3 size: 14 residues. CDR1 is LNHDA, CDR2 SQIVND, per germline (reference sequence). Trimming took off 8 bases at V and 3 bases at J, with 16 bases between the two ends. Here the CDR3 DNA reads TGTGCCAGTGGACCAAATCAGAAGCACACTGAAGCTTTCTTT. Translated: CASGPNQKHTEAFF.

V and J are TRBV30 and TRBJ2-7, with 14 bases lining up with TRBD2. The V segment lost 5 bases and the J segment 5 bases; nucleotides outside the gene matches: 11. Germline assignment: CDR1 GTSNPN and CDR2 SVGIG (reference sequence). This CDR3 has 16 amino acids. The CDR3: CAWGGLAGARGDEQYF. The CDR3 bases are TGTGCCTGGGGGGGACTAGCGGGAGCCCGGGGGGACGAGCAGTACTTC.

V and J are TRBV14 and TRBJ1-4; TRBD1 aligns across 11 bases. Per the germline V gene, CDR1 is SGHDN and CDR2 is FVKESK. V dropped 3 bases and J dropped 10; count of bases not matched to a gene: 1. This CDR3 is 13 amino acids long. The DNA of the CDR3 is TGTGCCAGCAGCCACGGGACAGGGGGAAAACTGTTTTTT. Its translation: CASSHGTGGKLFF.

CDR3 in DNA: TGTGCCAGCAGCGTCACGGGGGGAACCTTGGAAAAACTGTTTTTT. It yields the protein CASSVTGGTLEKLFF. The chain joins TRBV9 to TRBJ1-4; tentatively, D is TRBD1 (5 bases). The germline V and J ends were trimmed by 2 bases and 8 bases, with 16 bases remaining between them. The germline CDR1 and CDR2 sequences are SGDLS and YYNGEE. The CDR3 runs to 15 residues.

CDR3 sequence reads: CASSLAGDRSNEQFF. The CDR3 DNA reads TGCGCCAGCAGCTTGGCCGGGGACAGGAGCAATGAGCAGTTCTTC. The chain recombines TRBV5-1 with TRBJ2-1; 8 nucleotides align to TRBD1. The trim removed 0 bases at V and 6 bases at J, leaving 5 bases unmatched. The CDR3 is made up of 15 amino acids. CDR1 and CDR2 from the germline V gene are SGHRS and YFSETQ.

This chain connects TRBV6-6 to TRBJ1-1; TRBD1 might be the D (5 bases). The V and J ends lost 0 bases and 0 bases respectively, with 8 bases between them. Germline V gene lookup returns CDR1 MNHNY and CDR2 SVGAGI (reference sequence). The CDR3 sequence is 15 residues long. CDR3 amino acids: CASSYSRQLNTEAFF. The CDR3 DNA sequence: TGTGCCAGCAGTTACTCGAGACAGCTGAACACTGAAGCTTTCTTT.

The chain carries TRBV15 and TRBJ2-3; 9 bases line up with TRBD2. The CDR3 runs to 17 residues. V was pared by 0 bases and J by 2 bases, with 6 bases of the junction left unmatched. Germline V gene data show CDR1 as LNHNV and CDR2 as YYDKDF (reference sequence). Here the CDR3 DNA reads TGTGCCACCAGCAGAGATCAGGCGGGGGGGGACACAGATACGCAGTATTTT. Translated, it gives CATSRDQAGGDTDTQYF.

This clone was observed once. The V call is TRBV28, the J call TRBJ1-2; TRBD1 aligns across 7 bases. This CDR3 is 13 amino acids long. Germline assignment: CDR1 MDHEN and CDR2 SYDVKM. Losses at the gene ends were 5 bases for V and 4 bases for J; bases not matched to a gene: 4. The CDR3 DNA reads TGTGCCAGCAGTCCGACAGGGCCCTATGGCTACACCTTC. Its protein product is CASSPTGPYGYTF.

V and J are TRBV7-3 and TRBJ2-1; D is unresolved. CDR1 is SGHTA and CDR2 is FQGTGA in the germline V gene. V was cut by 2 bases and J by 2 bases, with 10 bases left in between. The CDR3 totals 15 residues. Here the CDR3 reads CASSLLGSTYNEQFF. In DNA, the CDR3 is TGTGCCAGCAGCTTATTAGGATCAACCTACAATGAGCAGTTCTTC.

CDR3 amino acids: CASSRTGYMNTEAFF. The CDR3 nucleotides read TGTGCCAGCAGTAGGACAGGGTACATGAACACTGAAGCTTTCTTT. V usage is TRBV6-5 and J usage is TRBJ1-1; 8 bases map to TRBD1. The V segment lost 5 bases and the J segment 0 bases; nucleotides outside the gene matches: 5. This CDR3 is built from 15 residues. Germline-derived CDR1 and CDR2 are MNHEY and SVGAGI.